This T cell receptor (beta chain) was sequenced in a study of blood T cells in healthy people across ages. A J-beta primer mix and a sample-barcoded 5' primer were used in a second PCR of about 7 to 12 cycles. TCRdb re-analysed the 5' RACE reads in MiXCR, keeping a single row per CDR3 protein. The table has around 1.5 million distinct CDR3 sequences, roughly 32% seen once. CDR1 is SGHRS and CDR2 is YFSETQ in the germline V gene. With 1 base removed from V and 6 bases from J, the gap between germline ends came to 16 bases. The length of the CDR3 is 15 residues. The sequenced material came from blood. The TCR comes from a woman aged 25 to 39 in good health. The rearrangement uses TRBV5-1 and TRBJ1-2; D not resolved. This CDR3 reads CASSLPGRGLDGYTF. The DNA of the CDR3 is TGCGCCAGCAGCTTGCCAGGACGGGGTTTGGATGGCTACACCTTC.